The 24 T cell receptor beta chains below come from one sample, sequenced in a study of PD-1 blockade in classical Hodgkin lymphoma. Assay: immunoSEQ multiplex PCR; the TCRdb copy retains only in-frame clones and omits some. The top ten clones hold roughly a third of a sample with tens of thousands of clones, roughly 73% of them seen once. Time point indicated: cycle 4 day 1 (C4D1), after about 6 weeks of nivolumab. Every patient relapsed after autologous stem cell transplantation, and brentuximab vedotin exposure varied. Here the sequenced sample was peripheral blood mononuclear cells (PBMCs), taken before the fourth cycle of nivolumab. These receptor sequences come from a human donor with classical Hodgkin lymphoma.

The rearrangement links TRBV9 to TRBJ2-5; 8 bases align to TRBD1. Germline trimming cut 2 bases from V and 1 base from J; bases unmatched to any gene: 4. The CDR3 consists of 15 residues. Germline V gives CDR1 SGDLS, CDR2 YYNGEE. CDR3 sequence reads: CASSVRTGPQETQYF. DNA for the CDR3: TGTGCCAGCAGCGTTAGGACAGGGCCCCAAGAGACCCAGTACTTC.

This chain uses TRBV7-3 with TRBJ1-6, with D unclear. Trimming took off 3 bases at V and 6 bases at J, with 6 bases between the two ends. This CDR3 spans 13 amino acids. Germline CDR1 SGHTA, CDR2 FQGTGA. CDR3 loop: CASSFDTNSPLHF. The CDR3 DNA reads TGTGCCAGCAGCTTTGACACTAATTCACCCCTCCACTTT.

The gene calls are TRBV5-5 and TRBJ2-6, with 7 bases fitting TRBD1. The CDR3 contains 19 residues. V lost 0 bases to trimming and J lost 1 base; unmatched junction nucleotides: 10. The germline V gene encodes CDR1 SGHKS and CDR2 YYEKEE (reference sequence). CDR3 sequence (DNA): TGTGCCAGCAGCTTGGCCTTCAGACAGGGAATGTCTGGGGCCAACGTCCTGACTTTC. This gives the protein CASSLAFRQGMSGANVLTF. Full variable domain (remainder filled in from reference TRBV5-5 and TRBJ2-6): DAGVTQSPTHLIKTRGQQVTLRCSPISGHKSVSWYQQVLGQGPQFIFQYYEKEERGRGNFPDRFSARQFPNYSSELNVNALLLGDSALYLCASSLAFRQGMSGANVLTFGAGSRLTVL.

A few counts support this clone. The chain has TRBV7-2 and TRBJ1-4, with D perhaps TRBD1 (6 bases). The V end was cut by 2 bases, the J end by 6 bases, with 13 bases between. This CDR3 is 15 amino acids long. Germline CDR1 and CDR2: SGHTA and FQGNSA. CDR3 sequence reads: CASSLSVQGHEKLFF. The CDR3 nucleotides are TGTGCCAGCAGCTTATCGGTACAGGGACATGAAAAACTGTTTTTT.

V is TRBV6-6 and J is TRBJ1-2; D uncertain. The CDR3 has 14 amino acids. Germline V CDR1 and CDR2: MNHNY, SVGAGI (reference sequence). Trimming cost V 0 bases and J 10 bases, with 15 bases left between them. The CDR3 loop reads CASSYSYNTITYTF. CDR3 DNA sequence: TGTGCCAGCAGTTACTCTTACAATACGATCACCTACACCTTC.

V and J are TRBV4-3 and TRBJ1-1; 8 bases agree with TRBD1. Trimming at V came to 4 bases and at J to 2 bases, leaving 9 bases not matched to a gene. Germline loops: CDR1 LGHNA, CDR2 YSLEER. This CDR3 comprises 16 residues. The CDR3 here is CASSPGQGLSNTEAFF. CDR3 nucleotide sequence: TGCGCCAGCAGCCCAGGACAGGGCTTGTCCAACACTGAAGCTTTCTTT.

The chain has TRBV7-2 and TRBJ2-5; maybe TRBD1 (6 bases). Germline loops: CDR1 SGHTA, CDR2 FQGNSA. This CDR3 comprises 13 residues. V was cut by 5 bases and J by 5 bases, with 12 bases left in between. DNA for the CDR3: TGTGCCAGCAGCCAATACAGGGTGGAGACCCAGTACTTC. It codes for CASSQYRVETQYF.

As DNA, the CDR3 is TGTGCCAGCAGCTTAGCACAGGGCTACCAAGAGACCCAGTACTTC. Translation gives CASSLAQGYQETQYF. The V and J genes are TRBV11-3 and TRBJ2-5, with TRBD1 as a possible D gene (6 bases). CDR1 SGHNT and CDR2 YENEEA come from the germline V gene. V lost 1 base and J lost 0, with 9 bases in between. The CDR3 totals 15 residues.

The V gene is TRBV5-1, the J gene TRBJ2-3; D not certain. The CDR3 loop spans 15 amino acids. Trimming cost V 0 bases and J 2 bases, with 10 bases left between them. Germline V lookup: CDR1 SGHRS, CDR2 YFSETQ. CDR3 in amino acids: CASSLDGRTTDTQYF. The DNA for the CDR3 is TGCGCCAGCAGCTTGGACGGACGGACCACAGATACGCAGTATTTT.

The gene calls are TRBV4-3 and TRBJ2-2; 8 bases align to TRBD1. The CDR3 is made up of 16 amino acids. The V gene end was trimmed by 4 bases and the J gene end by 1 base; junction bases not matched to a gene: 5. Germline assignment: CDR1 LGHNA and CDR2 YSLEER. This chain's CDR3 is CASSPKGTGNTGELFF. CDR3 bases: TGCGCCAGCAGCCCCAAGGGGACAGGGAACACCGGGGAGCTGTTTTTT.

This chain joins TRBV6-6 and TRBJ1-2; the match to TRBD1 covers 7 bases. CDR3 size: 15 residues. Germline-derived CDR1 and CDR2 are MNHNY and SVGAGI (reference sequence). V dropped 2 bases and J dropped 2; count of bases not matched to a gene: 5. The chain's CDR3 is CASSYPGTANYGYTF. Written as DNA, the CDR3 is TGTGCCAGCAGTTACCCCGGGACAGCGAACTATGGCTACACCTTC.

This chain uses TRBV9 with TRBJ1-6; no definite D call. Germline CDR1 is SGDLS and CDR2 is YYNGEE. The CDR3 consists of 14 residues. Trimming shortened V by 0 bases and J by 5 bases, and 6 bases separated the two germline ends. The chain's CDR3 is CASSVGPDNSPLHF. For the CDR3, the DNA is TGTGCCAGCAGCGTAGGGCCGGATAATTCACCCCTCCACTTT.

DNA for the CDR3: TGCGCCAGCAGCTTGGCGCCGGGGCTGAATTCACCCCTCCACTTT. It encodes CASSLAPGLNSPLHF. The chain joins TRBV5-1 to TRBJ1-6; D might be TRBD1 (5 bases). Trimming left V 0 bases short and J 7 bases short, with 11 bases between. The CDR3 totals 15 residues. Germline CDR1 is SGHRS and CDR2 is YFSETQ.

This clone occurred once. The chain employs TRBV21-1 and TRBJ2-3; the table calls TRBD2, which could not be checked here. TRBV21-1 is a listed pseudogene. This CDR3 region has 16 residues. The DNA for the CDR3 is TGTGCCAGCAGCCCGAGGACTAGCGGGGTTACAGATACGCAGTATTTT. It is translated as CASSPRTSGVTDTQYF.

This chain joins TRBV6-6 and TRBJ2-1; D may be TRBD1 (6 bases). The CDR3 consists of 14 residues. Germline CDR1 MNHNY, CDR2 SVGAGI (reference sequence). The V end lost 8 bases, the J end lost 0 bases, and 11 bases lay between the germline ends. The CDR3 loop is CASRTGSSYNEQFF. DNA of the CDR3: TGTGCCAGCCGTACAGGGAGCTCCTACAATGAGCAGTTCTTC.

The rearrangement uses TRBV20-1 and TRBJ2-5; the D is unclear. V gave up 4 bases and J gave up 5 bases, with 8 bases separating them. CDR3 length: 11 amino acids. Germline V lookup: CDR1 DFQATT, CDR2 SNEGSKA (reference sequence). This chain's CDR3 is CSATRRETQYF. The CDR3 bases are TGCAGTGCTACAAGGCGGGAGACCCAGTACTTC.

This clone was picked up a small number of times. The chain couples TRBV7-9 to TRBJ2-1; weak D call: TRBD1 (5 bases). This CDR3 region has 12 residues. Trimming removed 5 bases from V and 12 bases from J, with 14 bases in between. Germline V gene data show CDR1 as SEHNR and CDR2 as FQNEAQ (reference sequence). The CDR3 sequence is CASSTQGPWQFF. The CDR3 DNA follows: TGTGCCAGCAGCACGCAGGGTCCCTGGCAGTTCTTC.

The chain carries TRBV6-5 and TRBJ1-2, with a possible D match to TRBD1 (6 bases). Per the germline V gene, CDR1 is MNHEY and CDR2 is SVGAGI. The length of the CDR3 is 15 residues. Trimming took 0 bases from V and 3 from J, leaving 11 bases between them. In DNA form, the CDR3 reads TGTGCCAGCAGTTACTCGATTCAGGGGTACTATGGCTACACCTTC. This encodes CASSYSIQGYYGYTF.

This clone was detected only a few times. The chain combines TRBV7-2 with TRBJ1-2, with 8 bases lining up with TRBD1. V was clipped by 6 bases and J by 3 bases; unmatched bases: 6. The germline CDR1 and CDR2 sequences are SGHTA and FQGNSA. The CDR3 contains 14 residues. The CDR3 spells CASRTGETYYGYTF. The DNA for the CDR3 is TGTGCCAGCAGGACAGGGGAGACCTACTATGGCTACACCTTC.

The CDR3 sequence: CASSLSGGPRNEQFF. The CDR3, as DNA: TGTGCCAGCAGCCTAAGCGGGGGACCGCGGAATGAGCAGTTCTTC. The chain links TRBV7-2 to TRBJ2-1; 8 positions agree with TRBD2. V lost 5 bases, J lost 7 bases, and 10 bases stayed unmatched. The CDR3 sequence is 15 residues long. The germline gives CDR1 SGHTA, CDR2 FQGNSA.

J is TRBJ2-5 and V is TRBV5-4; TRBD1 is a possible D gene (6 bases). The germline V gene encodes CDR1 SGHNT and CDR2 YYREEE (reference sequence). V lost 1 base to trimming and J lost 5 bases, with 9 bases between them. The CDR3 spans 13 residues. The chain's CDR3 is CASSLTGLETQYF. DNA of the CDR3: TGTGCCAGCAGCTTGACAGGGTTGGAGACCCAGTACTTC.

J is TRBJ1-5 and V is TRBV2, with 8 bases matching TRBD1. Germline trimming cut 6 bases from V and 7 bases from J; bases unmatched to any gene: 14. The CDR3 consists of 16 residues. Germline-derived CDR1 and CDR2 are SNHLY and FYNNEI. The CDR3: CASRESLDRVGQPQHF. The DNA for the CDR3 is TGTGCCAGCAGAGAAAGCTTGGACAGGGTGGGACAGCCCCAGCATTTT.

The rearrangement uses TRBV11-3 and TRBJ2-7, with 14 bases that match TRBD2. J was trimmed by 4 bases and V by 5 bases; bases with no gene match: 4. Germline CDR1 is SGHNT and CDR2 is YENEEA. This CDR3 contains 15 residues. For the CDR3, the DNA is TGTGCCAGCAGCCACGGGACTAGCGGGGGTTACGAGCAGTACTTC. Its translation: CASSHGTSGGYEQYF. The variable domain in full, completed from reference TRBV11-3 and TRBJ2-7, reads EAGVVQSPRYKIIEKKQPVAFWCNPISGHNTLYWYLQNLGQGPELLIRYENEEAVDDSQLPKDRFSAERLKGVDSTLKIQPAELGDSAVYLCASSHGTSGGYEQYFGPGTRLTVT.

The rearrangement joins TRBV5-1 to TRBJ2-7; D is possibly TRBD1 (7 bases). This CDR3 spans 14 amino acids. CDR1 SGHRS and CDR2 YFSETQ come from the germline V gene. V was pared by 2 bases and J by 2 bases, with 11 bases between. The CDR3 region is CASSFGGQTYEQYF. The DNA for the CDR3 is TGCGCCAGCAGCTTCGGGGGACAGACCTACGAGCAGTACTTC.